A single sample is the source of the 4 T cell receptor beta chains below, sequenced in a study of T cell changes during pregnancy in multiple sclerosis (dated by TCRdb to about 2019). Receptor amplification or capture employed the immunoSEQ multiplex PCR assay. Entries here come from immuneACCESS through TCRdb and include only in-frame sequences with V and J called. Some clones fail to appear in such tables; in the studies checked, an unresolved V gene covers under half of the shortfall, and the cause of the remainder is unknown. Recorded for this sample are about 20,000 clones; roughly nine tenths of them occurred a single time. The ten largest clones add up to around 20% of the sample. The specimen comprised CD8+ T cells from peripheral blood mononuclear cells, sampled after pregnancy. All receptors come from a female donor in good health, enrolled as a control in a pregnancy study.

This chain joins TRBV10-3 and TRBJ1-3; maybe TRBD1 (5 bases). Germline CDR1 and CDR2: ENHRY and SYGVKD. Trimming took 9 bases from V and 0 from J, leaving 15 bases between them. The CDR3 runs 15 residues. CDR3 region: CAILSAGNSGNTIYF. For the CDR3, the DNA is TGTGCCATTTTAAGTGCAGGGAACTCTGGAAACACCATATATTTT.

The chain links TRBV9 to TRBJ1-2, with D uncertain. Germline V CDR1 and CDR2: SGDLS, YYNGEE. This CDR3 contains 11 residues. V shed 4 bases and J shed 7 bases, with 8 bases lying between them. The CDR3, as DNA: TGTGCCAGCAGCCCCAGCGGTGGCTACACCTTC. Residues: CASSPSGGYTF. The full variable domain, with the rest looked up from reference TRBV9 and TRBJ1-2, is DSGVTQTPKHLITATGQRVTLRCSPRSGDLSVYWYQQSLDQGLQFLIQYYNGEERAKGNILERFSAQQFPDLHSELNLSSLELGDSALYFCASSPSGGYTFGSGTRLTVV.

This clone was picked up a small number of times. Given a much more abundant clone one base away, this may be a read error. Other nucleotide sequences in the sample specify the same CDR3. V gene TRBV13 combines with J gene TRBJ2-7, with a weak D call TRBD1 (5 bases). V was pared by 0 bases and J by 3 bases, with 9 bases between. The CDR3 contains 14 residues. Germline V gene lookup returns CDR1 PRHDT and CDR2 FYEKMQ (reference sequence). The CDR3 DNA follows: TGTGCCAGCAGCTTAGGCGGCAGGGTCTACGAGCAGTACTTC. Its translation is CASSLGGRVYEQYF.

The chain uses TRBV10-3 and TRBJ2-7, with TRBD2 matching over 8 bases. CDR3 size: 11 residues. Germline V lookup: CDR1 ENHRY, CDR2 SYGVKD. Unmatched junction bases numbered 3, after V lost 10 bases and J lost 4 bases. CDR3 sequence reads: CATSGGYEQYF. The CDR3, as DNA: TGTGCCACCAGCGGGGGATACGAGCAGTACTTC.